Relative to its sample, the clone carrying this TCR beta chain is large. TCRdb re-called the PCR reads with MiXCR, one entry per CDR3 protein. The sample includes 15,000 or so distinct CDR3 sequences, around 51% of them seen just once. V trimming: 5 bases; J trimming: 7 bases; junction bases outside the gene matches: 8. CDR1 and CDR2 (germline): SGHTA, FQGNSA. The CDR3 is made up of 14 amino acids. This specimen belongs to a study of tumor-infiltrating lymphocytes in oesophageal squamous cell carcinoma. This chain joins TRBV7-2 and TRBJ2-1, with 7 bases fitting TRBD2. The sequencing sample was made of esophageal tumor tissue. The clonotype comes from a female donor with esophageal squamous cell carcinoma. For the CDR3, the DNA is TGTGCCAGCAGCCCCCGCGGGGGAATGAATGAGCAGTTCTTC. This translates into CASSPRGGMNEQFF. The full variable domain, completed using reference TRBV7-2 and TRBJ2-1, is GAGVSQSPSNKVTEKGKDVELRCDPISGHTALYWYRQSLGQGLEFLIYFQGNSAPDKSGLPSDRFSAERTGGSVSTLTIQRTQQEDSAVYLCASSPRGGMNEQFFGPGTRLTVL.